This TCR beta chain was recovered during a study of T cells in localized non-small cell lung cancer. Study results and caveats: Across samples, adjacent lung featured a median 57 of the top 100 tumor clones. Prolonged overall survival went with higher T cell density in the blood.

V dropped 0 bases and J dropped 5 bases, with 12 bases sitting between them. The length of the CDR3 is 15 residues. Germline assignment: CDR1 LNHNV and CDR2 YYDKDF (reference sequence). Clones were read by immunoSEQ multiplex PCR, and TCRdb kept only the in-frame ones, dropping some. Found here are about 1,900 clones, around 25% of them singletons; the top ten hold roughly 15%. A note on this clone: Its specificity is unknown.

The sequence was collected from an older female donor with stage III squamous cell lung carcinoma. The chain carries TRBV15 and TRBJ2-3; TRBD1 or TRBD2 may be the D gene (5 bases each). The sequenced sample was normal lung tissue next to the tumor, obtained before any cancer treatment. The CDR3 DNA is TGTGCCACCAGCAGAGAGGACAAGGAGGTAGATACGCAGTATTTT. This gives the protein CATSREDKEVDTQYF.